The 23 T cell receptor beta chains below were found in one sample sequenced in a study of cytomegalovirus exposure and HLA in healthy donors. Primers included in the PCR were 60 Vbeta and 13 Jbeta primers. The table came from immunoSEQ multiplex PCR; TCRdb's copy has only in-frame clones and leaves some out. This sample has under 200,000 clones, with 65% to 80% found just once. The sample consisted of PBMCs. These receptors came from a woman between 40 and 55 years old in good health and CMV-seropositive.

The V call is TRBV5-6, the J call TRBJ1-2; tentative D call: TRBD1 (6 bases). Trimming left V 3 bases short and J 6 bases short, with 15 bases between. Germline assignment: CDR1 SGHDT and CDR2 YYEEEE. The CDR3 is 14 residues long. The CDR3 reads CASSSGGGANGYTF. The CDR3 DNA reads as TGTGCCAGCAGCTCAGGCGGGGGGGCTAATGGCTACACCTTC.

The chain employs TRBV5-1 and TRBJ2-7; 7 bases align to TRBD1. CDR1 and CDR2 (germline): SGHRS, YFSETQ. The CDR3 runs 15 residues. V was pared by 5 bases and J by 7 bases, with 15 bases of the junction left unmatched. CDR3 in DNA: TGCGCCAGCAGGAACACCGGGACAGCACTAAGGGAGCAGTACTTC. Encoded protein: CASRNTGTALREQYF.

The chain combines TRBV5-6 with TRBJ2-1; TRBD2 agrees at 8 bases. Germline CDR1 is SGHDT and CDR2 is YYEEEE. V lost 0 bases to trimming and J lost 13 bases; unmatched junction nucleotides: 3. The CDR3 loop spans 12 amino acids. The chain's CDR3 is CASSLDGRGQFF. DNA of the CDR3: TGTGCCAGCAGCTTGGACGGGAGGGGACAGTTCTTC. The full variable domain, in which reference TRBV5-6 and TRBJ2-1 provide the parts outside the CDR3, is DAGVTQSPTHLIKTRGQQVTLRCSPKSGHDTVSWYQQALGQGPQFIFQYYEEEERQRGNFPDRFSGHQFPNYSSELNVNALLLGDSALYLCASSLDGRGQFFGPGTRLTVL.

This clone appeared a single time. V usage is TRBV2 and J usage is TRBJ2-7; 12 bases are shared with TRBD2. V lost 5 bases, J lost 5 bases, and 10 bases stayed unmatched. Per the germline V gene, CDR1 is SNHLY and CDR2 is FYNNEI. The CDR3 consists of 16 residues. The CDR3 DNA reads TGTGCCAGCAGTCCCCGACTAGCGGGAGTTTTAGACGAGCAGTACTTC. This codes for CASSPRLAGVLDEQYF.

This clone was seen more than once but under ten times. The rearrangement uses TRBV29-1 and TRBJ2-7, with D possibly TRBD2 on 5 matching bases. V was shortened by 5 bases and J by 0 bases, with 14 bases between the two germline ends. This CDR3 region has 14 residues. Germline CDR1 reads SQVTM; CDR2 reads ANQGSEA. As DNA, the CDR3 is TGCAGCGTTTCTCGGGGTTCCAACTCCTACGAGCAGTACTTC. It yields the protein CSVSRGSNSYEQYF.

The J gene is TRBJ2-1, the V gene TRBV2; 7 bases match TRBD2. Losses at the gene ends were 3 bases for V and 7 bases for J; bases not matched to a gene: 6. This CDR3 has 14 amino acids. Germline lookup yields CDR1 SNHLY and CDR2 FYNNEI. CDR3 in amino acids: CASSELRAGNEQFF. In nucleotides, the CDR3 is TGTGCCAGCAGTGAGCTAAGAGCGGGGAATGAGCAGTTCTTC.

The genes are TRBV6-5 and TRBJ2-7; 11 positions agree with TRBD1. Germline V lookup: CDR1 MNHEY, CDR2 SVGAGI. Trimming removed 6 bases from V and 7 bases from J; junction bases left unmatched: 11. The CDR3 is made up of 15 amino acids. The CDR3 nucleotides are TGTGCCAGCAGACGACCGGGACAGGGGGTAAGAGAGCAGTACTTC. This sequence encodes CASRRPGQGVREQYF.

The rearrangement uses TRBV6-4 and TRBJ2-3, with unresolved D. V was shortened by 4 bases and J by 6 bases, with 11 bases between the two germline ends. The CDR3 loop spans 13 amino acids. Germline CDR1 and CDR2: MRHNA and SNTAGT. The CDR3 sequence is CASSGQLRDTQYF. CDR3 nucleotides: TGTGCCAGCAGTGGCCAATTACGGGATACGCAGTATTTT.

This chain joins TRBV30 and TRBJ1-1; D is perhaps TRBD1 (6 bases). Germline CDR1 reads GTSNPN; CDR2 reads SVGIG (reference sequence). This CDR3 is built from 11 residues. The germline V and J ends were trimmed by 5 bases and 9 bases, with 13 bases remaining between them. CDR3 in amino acids: CAWEQGLQAFF. CDR3 coding DNA: TGTGCCTGGGAACAGGGCCTTCAAGCTTTCTTT.

CDR3 region: CASSLRLAGPRDEQFF. For the CDR3, the DNA is TGTGCCAGCAGCCTCAGACTAGCGGGGCCCCGTGATGAGCAGTTCTTC. This chain joins TRBV9 and TRBJ2-1; TRBD2 matches at 11 bases. Germline CDR1 is SGDLS and CDR2 is YYNGEE. V gave up 4 bases and J gave up 8 bases; unmatched junction bases: 11. The CDR3 loop spans 16 amino acids.

The gene calls are TRBV5-4 and TRBJ1-4, with no clear D. The length of the CDR3 is 15 residues. The V end was cut by 2 bases, the J end by 8 bases, with 16 bases between. CDR1 SGHNT and CDR2 YYREEE come from the germline V gene (reference sequence). CDR3 coding DNA: TGTGCCAGCAGCTTTACATCCCACCCGGGGGAAAAACTGTTTTTT. Translating it yields CASSFTSHPGEKLFF. Complete variable domain (other parts from reference TRBV5-4 and TRBJ1-4): ETGVTQSPTHLIKTRGQQVTLRCSSQSGHNTVSWYQQALGQGPQFIFQYYREEENGRGNFPPRFSGLQFPNYSSELNVNALELDDSALYLCASSFTSHPGEKLFFGSGTQLSVL.

This clone was seen a few times. The chain has TRBV7-2 and TRBJ1-3; no reliable D call. V gave up 4 bases and J gave up 0 bases, with 10 bases separating them. The CDR3 totals 15 residues. Germline CDR1 SGHTA, CDR2 FQGNSA. The CDR3 loop is CASSSDSSSGNTIYF. DNA for the CDR3: TGTGCCAGCAGCTCGGACTCGAGCTCTGGAAACACCATATATTTT.

The gene calls are TRBV19 and TRBJ2-3; D may be TRBD2 (6 bases). Per germline, CDR1 LNHDA and CDR2 SQIVND (reference sequence). Between the trimmed V and J ends, which lost 3 bases and 2 bases, there was a span of 21 bases. The CDR3 totals 18 residues. CDR3 residues: CASSIYSSAGGITDTQYF. In DNA, the CDR3 is TGTGCCAGTAGTATCTATTCCTCGGCAGGAGGGATCACAGATACGCAGTATTTT.

Written as DNA, the CDR3 is TGTGCCAGTAGTACAGGGAAGCCCCAGCATTTT. Translation: CASSTGKPQHF. This chain links TRBV19 with TRBJ1-5; a possible D gene is TRBD1 (5 bases). V lost 4 bases and J 8 bases, leaving 6 bases between the germline ends. CDR3 size: 11 residues. Germline CDR1 LNHDA, CDR2 SQIVND (reference sequence).

This chain joins TRBV6-6 and TRBJ1-3; weak D call: TRBD1 (5 bases). This CDR3 spans 16 amino acids. The V gene lost 0 bases and the J gene lost 1 base, with 10 bases spanning the gap. Germline V gene data show CDR1 as MNHNY and CDR2 as SVGAGI (reference sequence). The CDR3 DNA reads TGTGCCAGCAGTTACTCGGGCGGGGCTTCTGGAAACACCATATATTTT. Its protein product is CASSYSGGASGNTIYF.

Only one count was recorded for this clone. This chain links TRBV28 with TRBJ2-7; possible D gene TRBD1, 5 bases. The germline CDR1 and CDR2 sequences are MDHEN and SYDVKM. V was pared by 7 bases and J by 12 bases, with 19 bases between. This CDR3 has 12 amino acids. CDR3 loop: CASNSQGLERYF. CDR3 DNA sequence: TGTGCCAGCAACAGTCAGGGTTTGGAAAGGTACTTC.

The rearrangement uses TRBV7-8 and TRBJ2-1; possible D gene TRBD2, 6 bases. The V end was cut by 4 bases, the J end by 8 bases, with 12 bases between. The CDR3 extends over 13 amino acids. Germline V gives CDR1 SGHVS, CDR2 FQNEAQ. CDR3 bases: TGTGCCAGCAGCTCACTAGCTGTGGATGAGCAGTTCTTC. Translated: CASSSLAVDEQFF.

V and J are TRBV25-1 and TRBJ2-1, with 9 bases fitting TRBD2. The CDR3 loop spans 16 amino acids. J was trimmed by 7 bases and V by 3 bases; bases with no gene match: 10. CDR1 is MGHDK and CDR2 is SYGVNS in the germline V gene. CDR3 protein: CASSDPGGGALNEQFF. The DNA for the CDR3 is TGTGCCAGCAGTGACCCCGGCGGGGGGGCCCTGAATGAGCAGTTCTTC.

This clone was seen more than once but under ten times. V and J are TRBV4-3 and TRBJ2-1; D not resolved. CDR3 size: 14 residues. V lost 0 bases to trimming and J lost 2 bases, with 5 bases between them. The V gene's germline CDR1 is LGHNA and CDR2 YSLEER. CDR3 amino acids: CASSQDGPYNEQFF. The CDR3 nucleotides are TGCGCCAGCAGCCAAGATGGGCCCTACAATGAGCAGTTCTTC.

The J gene is TRBJ2-6, the V gene TRBV21-1; the table's D call of TRBD2 was not tested on the DNA. TRBV21-1 is termed a pseudogene. The CDR3 runs 12 residues. In nucleotides, the CDR3 is TGTGCCAGTACCTTCCGGGAGAACGTCCTGACTTTC. Protein product: CASTFRENVLTF.

This clone has more than one count but fewer than ten. V and J are TRBV6-5 and TRBJ2-1, with a tentative D call TRBD1 (6 bases). Germline lookup yields CDR1 MNHEY and CDR2 SVGAGI. CDR3 size: 15 residues. V lost 6 bases and J lost 3, with 15 bases in between. CDR3 amino acids: CASSPGQTDYNEQFF. Written as DNA, the CDR3 is TGTGCCAGCAGCCCCGGACAGACCGACTACAATGAGCAGTTCTTC.

The chain employs TRBV11-2 and TRBJ1-3, with 9 bases matching TRBD1. V was pared by 4 bases and J by 4 bases, with 5 bases of the junction left unmatched. The CDR3 has 15 residues. In germline, CDR1 is SGHAT, CDR2 FQNNGV. In nucleotides, the CDR3 is TGTGCCAGCAGCTCGGGGACAGGGCGGGGAAACACCATATATTTT. It yields the protein CASSSGTGRGNTIYF. Combining the CDR3 with reference TRBV11-2 and TRBJ1-3 gives the whole variable domain EAGVAQSPRYKIIEKRQSVAFWCNPISGHATLYWYQQILGQGPKLLIQFQNNGVVDDSQLPKDRFSAERLKGVDSTLKIQPAKLEDSAVYLCASSSGTGRGNTIYFGEGSWLTVV.

This sequence joins TRBV18 and TRBJ2-7; 14 nucleotides line up with TRBD2. The ends lost 2 bases at V and 5 bases at J; junction bases unmatched: 5. Germline CDR1 reads KGHSH; CDR2 reads LQKENI. CDR3 length: 16 residues. This CDR3 reads CASSPTQTSGRDEQYF. The CDR3 region has the DNA TGTGCCAGCTCACCAACGCAGACTAGCGGGAGGGACGAGCAGTACTTC.